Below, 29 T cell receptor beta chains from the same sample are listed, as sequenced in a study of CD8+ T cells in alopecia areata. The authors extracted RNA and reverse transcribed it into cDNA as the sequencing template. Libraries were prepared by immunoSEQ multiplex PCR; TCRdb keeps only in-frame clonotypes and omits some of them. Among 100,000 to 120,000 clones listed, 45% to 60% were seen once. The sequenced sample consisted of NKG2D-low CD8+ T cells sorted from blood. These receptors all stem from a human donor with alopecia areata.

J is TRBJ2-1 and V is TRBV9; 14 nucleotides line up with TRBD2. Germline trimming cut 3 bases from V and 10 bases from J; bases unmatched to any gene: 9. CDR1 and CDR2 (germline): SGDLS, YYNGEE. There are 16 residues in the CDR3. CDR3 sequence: CASSAPGTSGSGEQFF. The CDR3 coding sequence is TGTGCCAGCAGCGCCCCAGGGACTAGCGGGAGCGGCGAGCAGTTCTTC.

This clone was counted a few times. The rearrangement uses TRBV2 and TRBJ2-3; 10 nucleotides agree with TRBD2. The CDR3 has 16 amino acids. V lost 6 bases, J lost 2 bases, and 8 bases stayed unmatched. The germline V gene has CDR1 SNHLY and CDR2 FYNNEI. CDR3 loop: CASRELAGVDTDTQYF. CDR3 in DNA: TGTGCCAGCAGGGAGCTAGCGGGAGTGGACACAGATACGCAGTATTTT.

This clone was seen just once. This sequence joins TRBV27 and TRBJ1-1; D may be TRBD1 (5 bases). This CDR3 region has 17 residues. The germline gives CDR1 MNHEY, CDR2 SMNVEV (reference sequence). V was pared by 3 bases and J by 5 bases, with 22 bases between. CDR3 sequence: CASSFSQAKGLGTEAFF. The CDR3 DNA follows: TGTGCCAGCAGTTTTTCACAGGCCAAGGGGCTGGGGACTGAAGCTTTCTTT.

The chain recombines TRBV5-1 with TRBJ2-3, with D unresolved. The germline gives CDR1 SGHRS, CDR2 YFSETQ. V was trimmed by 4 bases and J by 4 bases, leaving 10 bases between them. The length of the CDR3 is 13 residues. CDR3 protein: CASSEETADTQYF. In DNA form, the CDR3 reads TGCGCCAGCAGCGAGGAGACTGCAGATACGCAGTATTTT.

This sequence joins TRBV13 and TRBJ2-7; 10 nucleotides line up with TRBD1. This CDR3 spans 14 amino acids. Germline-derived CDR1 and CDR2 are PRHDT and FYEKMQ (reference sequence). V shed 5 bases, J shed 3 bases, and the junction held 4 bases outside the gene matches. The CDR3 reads CASSPGQGNYEQYF. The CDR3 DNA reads TGTGCCAGCAGCCCGGGACAGGGGAACTACGAGCAGTACTTC.

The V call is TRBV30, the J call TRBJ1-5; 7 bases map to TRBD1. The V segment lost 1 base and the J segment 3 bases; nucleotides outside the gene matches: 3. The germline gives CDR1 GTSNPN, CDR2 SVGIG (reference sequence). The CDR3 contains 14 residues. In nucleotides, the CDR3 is TGTGCCTGGAGTGCTGGGACAGTCAATCAGCCCCAGCATTTT. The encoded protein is CAWSAGTVNQPQHF.

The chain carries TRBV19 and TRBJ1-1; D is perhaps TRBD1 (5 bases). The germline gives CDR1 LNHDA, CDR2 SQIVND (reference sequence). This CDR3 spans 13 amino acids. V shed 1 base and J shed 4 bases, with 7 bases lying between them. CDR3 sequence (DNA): TGTGCCAGTAGTATAGGACAGAGCACTGAAGCTTTCTTT. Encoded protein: CASSIGQSTEAFF. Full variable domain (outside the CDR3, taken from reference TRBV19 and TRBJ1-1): DGGITQSPKYLFRKEGQNVTLSCEQNLNHDAMYWYRQDPGQGLRLIYYSQIVNDFQKGDIAEGYSVSREKKESFPLTVTSAQKNPTAFYLCASSIGQSTEAFFGQGTRLTVV.

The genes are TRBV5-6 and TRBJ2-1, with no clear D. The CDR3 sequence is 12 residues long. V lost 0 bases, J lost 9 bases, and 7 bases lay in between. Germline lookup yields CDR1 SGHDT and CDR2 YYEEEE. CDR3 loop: CASSLGGLEQFF. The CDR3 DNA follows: TGTGCCAGCAGCTTGGGAGGCCTTGAGCAGTTCTTC.

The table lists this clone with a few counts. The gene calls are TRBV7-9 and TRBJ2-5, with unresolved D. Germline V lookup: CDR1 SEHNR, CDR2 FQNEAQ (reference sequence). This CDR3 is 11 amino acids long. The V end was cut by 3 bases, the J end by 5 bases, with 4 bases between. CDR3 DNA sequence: TGTGCCAGCAGCTTTGGGGAGACCCAGTACTTC. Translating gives CASSFGETQYF.

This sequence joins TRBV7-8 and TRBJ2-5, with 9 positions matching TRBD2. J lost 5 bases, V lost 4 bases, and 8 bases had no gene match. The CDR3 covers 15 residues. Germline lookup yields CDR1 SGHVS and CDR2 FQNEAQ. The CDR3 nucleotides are TGTGCCAGCAGCTCGATAGCGGGAGAGGCGGAGACCCAGTACTTC. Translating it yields CASSSIAGEAETQYF. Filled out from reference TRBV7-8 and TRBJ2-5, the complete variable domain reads GAGVSQSPRYKVAKRGQDVALRCDPISGHVSLFWYQQALGQGPEFLTYFQNEAQLDKSGLPSDRFFAERPEGSVSTLKIQRTQQEDSAVYLCASSSIAGEAETQYFGPGTRLLVL.

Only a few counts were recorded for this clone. The CDR3: CASSPPWPREQFF. In DNA, the CDR3 is TGTGCCAGCAGCCCACCTTGGCCACGCGAGCAGTTCTTC. This chain connects TRBV7-9 to TRBJ2-1; D remains ambiguous. Germline CDR1 reads SEHNR; CDR2 reads FQNEAQ (reference sequence). V lost 5 bases and J 10 bases, leaving 15 bases between the germline ends. The CDR3 covers 13 residues.

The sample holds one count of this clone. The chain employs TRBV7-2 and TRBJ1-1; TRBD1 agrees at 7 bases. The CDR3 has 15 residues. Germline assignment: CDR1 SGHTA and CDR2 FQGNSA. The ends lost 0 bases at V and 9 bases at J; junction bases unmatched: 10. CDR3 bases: TGTGCCAGCAGCTTAGCCTGGACAGGAGGGCCTAAAGCTTTCTTT. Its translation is CASSLAWTGGPKAFF.

CDR3 bases: TGTGCCAGCAGCCGACCCTGGGGCATTAACGAGCAGTACTTC. Its translation: CASSRPWGINEQYF. The chain has TRBV14 and TRBJ2-7; maybe TRBD1 (5 bases). The CDR3 totals 14 residues. Deletions cut 4 bases from V and 5 bases from J, with 15 bases between. CDR1 and CDR2 (germline): SGHDN, FVKESK.

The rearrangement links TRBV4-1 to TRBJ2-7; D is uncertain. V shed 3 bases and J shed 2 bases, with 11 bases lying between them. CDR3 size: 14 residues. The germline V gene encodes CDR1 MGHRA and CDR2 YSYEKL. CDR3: CASSHLHTPYEQYF. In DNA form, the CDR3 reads TGCGCCAGCAGCCACCTTCACACCCCCTACGAGCAGTACTTC.

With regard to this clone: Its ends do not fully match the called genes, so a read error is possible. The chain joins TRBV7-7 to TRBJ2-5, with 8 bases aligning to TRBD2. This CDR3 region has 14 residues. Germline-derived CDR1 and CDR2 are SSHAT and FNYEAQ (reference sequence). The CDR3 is CASSPAAGEETQYF. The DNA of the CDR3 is TGTGCTAGCAGCCCGGCAGCGGGAGAAGAGACCCAGTACTTC.

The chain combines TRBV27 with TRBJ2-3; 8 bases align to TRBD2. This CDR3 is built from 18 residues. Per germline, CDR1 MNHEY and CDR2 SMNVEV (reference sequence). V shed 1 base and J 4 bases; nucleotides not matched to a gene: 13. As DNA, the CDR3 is TGTGCCAGCAGTTTATTGAGGGGGGGCCTAGCGGGTGCAGATACGCAGTATTTT. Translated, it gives CASSLLRGGLAGADTQYF.

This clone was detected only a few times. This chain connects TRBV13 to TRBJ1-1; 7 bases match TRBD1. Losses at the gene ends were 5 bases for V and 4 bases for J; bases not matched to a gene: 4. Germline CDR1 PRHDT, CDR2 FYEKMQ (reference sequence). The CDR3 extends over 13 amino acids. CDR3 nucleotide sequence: TGTGCCAGCAGCGGACAGGACGGCACTGAAGCTTTCTTT. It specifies CASSGQDGTEAFF. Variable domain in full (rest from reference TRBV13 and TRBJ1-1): AAGVIQSPRHLIKEKRETATLKCYPIPRHDTVYWYQQGPGQDPQFLISFYEKMQSDKGSIPDRFSAQQFSDYHSELNMSSLELGDSALYFCASSGQDGTEAFFGQGTRLTVV.

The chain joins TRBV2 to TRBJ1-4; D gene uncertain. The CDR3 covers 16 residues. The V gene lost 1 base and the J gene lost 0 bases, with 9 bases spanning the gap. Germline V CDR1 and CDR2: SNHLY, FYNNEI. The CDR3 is CASSEGAIATNEKLFF. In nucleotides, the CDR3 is TGTGCCAGCAGTGAAGGGGCCATTGCAACTAATGAAAAACTGTTTTTT. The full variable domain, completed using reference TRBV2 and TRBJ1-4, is EPEVTQTPSHQVTQMGQEVILRCVPISNHLYFYWYRQILGQKVEFLVSFYNNEISEKSEIFDDQFSVERPDGSNFTLKIRSTKLEDSAMYFCASSEGAIATNEKLFFGSGTQLSVL.

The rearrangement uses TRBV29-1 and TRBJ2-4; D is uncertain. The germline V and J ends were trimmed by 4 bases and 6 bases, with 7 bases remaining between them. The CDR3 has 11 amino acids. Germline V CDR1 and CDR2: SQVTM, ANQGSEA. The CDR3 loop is CSVVGGNIQYF. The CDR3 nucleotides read TGCAGCGTTGTAGGTGGAAACATTCAGTACTTC.

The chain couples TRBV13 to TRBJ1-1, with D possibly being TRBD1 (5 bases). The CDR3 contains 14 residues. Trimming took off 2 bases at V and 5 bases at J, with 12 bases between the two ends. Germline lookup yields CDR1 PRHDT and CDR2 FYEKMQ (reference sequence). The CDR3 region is CASSLFTGTTEAFF. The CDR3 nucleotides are TGTGCCAGCAGCTTATTTACAGGCACAACTGAAGCTTTCTTT.

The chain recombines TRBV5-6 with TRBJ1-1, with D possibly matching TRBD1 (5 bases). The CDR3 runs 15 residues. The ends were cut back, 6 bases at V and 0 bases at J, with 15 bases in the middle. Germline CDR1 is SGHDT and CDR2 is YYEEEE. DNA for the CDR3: TGTGCCAGCACCTTCTATACGGACATGAACACTGAAGCTTTCTTT. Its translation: CASTFYTDMNTEAFF.

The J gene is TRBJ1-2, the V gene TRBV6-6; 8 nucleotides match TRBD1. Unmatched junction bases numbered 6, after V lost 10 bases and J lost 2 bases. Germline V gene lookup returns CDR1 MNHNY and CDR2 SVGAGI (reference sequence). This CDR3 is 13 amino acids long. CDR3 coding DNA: TGTGCCAACCAGGGGGCTTTGAACTATGGCTACACCTTC. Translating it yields CANQGALNYGYTF.

For the CDR3, the DNA is TGCGCCAGCAGTTTTTCCGAGAACACTGAAGCTTTCTTT. This gives the protein CASSFSENTEAFF. The chain employs TRBV5-1 and TRBJ1-1; no firm D call. Germline CDR1 reads SGHRS; CDR2 reads YFSETQ. V lost 5 bases and J 1 base, leaving 9 bases between the germline ends. This CDR3 contains 13 residues.

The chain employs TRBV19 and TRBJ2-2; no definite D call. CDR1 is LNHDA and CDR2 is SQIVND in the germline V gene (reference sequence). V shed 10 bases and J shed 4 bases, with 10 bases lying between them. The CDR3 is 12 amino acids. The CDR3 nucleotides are TGTGCCACTGAGATGAGCACCGGGGAGCTGTTTTTT. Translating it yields CATEMSTGELFF.

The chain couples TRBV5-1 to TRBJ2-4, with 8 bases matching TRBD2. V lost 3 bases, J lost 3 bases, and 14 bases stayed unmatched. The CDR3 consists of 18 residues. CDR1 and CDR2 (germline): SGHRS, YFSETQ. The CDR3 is CASSSGVRGAPGKNIQYF. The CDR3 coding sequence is TGCGCCAGCAGCTCAGGAGTGCGGGGGGCGCCTGGCAAAAACATTCAGTACTTC.

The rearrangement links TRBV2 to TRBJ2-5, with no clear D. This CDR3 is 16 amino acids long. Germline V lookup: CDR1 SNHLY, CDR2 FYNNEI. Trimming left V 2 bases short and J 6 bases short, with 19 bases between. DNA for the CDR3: TGTGCCAGCAGTGAAATCGGTAGCCCAAGGGCGCAGACCCAGTACTTC. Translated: CASSEIGSPRAQTQYF.

CDR3 DNA: TGTGCCAGCAGCGCTCCGGGACAGGGATTCTACAATGAGCAGTTCTTC. It is translated as CASSAPGQGFYNEQFF. This chain connects TRBV7-9 to TRBJ2-1, with 9 bases identical to TRBD1. J gave up 3 bases and V 5 bases, and 8 bases lay outside the gene matches. Germline V lookup: CDR1 SEHNR, CDR2 FQNEAQ (reference sequence). The CDR3 runs to 16 residues.

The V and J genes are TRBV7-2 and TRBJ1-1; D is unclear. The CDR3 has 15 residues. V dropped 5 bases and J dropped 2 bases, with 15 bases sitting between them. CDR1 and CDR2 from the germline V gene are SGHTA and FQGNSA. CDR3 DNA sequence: TGTGCCAGCAGCCCCCTCGGGGTCTATAACACTGAAGCTTTCTTT. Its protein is CASSPLGVYNTEAFF.

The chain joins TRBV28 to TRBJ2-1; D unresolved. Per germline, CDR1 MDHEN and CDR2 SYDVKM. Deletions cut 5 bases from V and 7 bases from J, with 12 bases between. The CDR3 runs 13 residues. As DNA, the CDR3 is TGTGCCAGCAGTAGGCCCGGGTATAATGAGCAGTTCTTC. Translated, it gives CASSRPGYNEQFF.